This T cell receptor (beta chain) was captured by sequencing in a study of CD8 T cells in ankylosing spondylitis. Points from the study as a whole: Seemingly characteristic of ankylosing spondylitis blood was a TCR beta motif consisting of roughly 8 highly homologous variants. Clones linked with disease were CD8+ and fairly uncommon in the peripheral blood. Disease-linked clones reportedly showed significant enrichment in matched ankylosing spondylitis synovial fluid. Certain motif variants had earlier been reported in reactive arthritis synovial fluid and blood.

As to this clonotype: The antigen remains unidentified.

Scientists made TCR beta libraries using quantitative 5'-RACE with molecular barcodes. One entry per CDR3 protein, called by TCRdb with MiXCR from the 5' RACE reads. Here the sample spans fewer than 450,000 distinct CDR3 sequences, under 20% being singletons. The sample consisted of blood, either unsorted or a sorted T cell fraction (not recorded which). This TCR was sampled from a male donor with ankylosing spondylitis.

CDR3 protein: CASSLGRSYEKLFF. In DNA form, the CDR3 reads TGTGCCAGCAGCTTGGGTCGGTCATATGAAAAACTGTTTTTT. The chain combines TRBV7-2 with TRBJ1-4; D is uncertain. V was shortened by 3 bases and J by 6 bases, with 11 bases between the two germline ends. The CDR3 contains 14 residues. Germline CDR1 reads SGHTA; CDR2 reads FQGNSA.